This T cell receptor (beta chain) was sequenced during a study of early T cells in non-severe SARS-CoV-2 infection. Study-wide context: Investigators sequenced bulk RNA drawn from unsorted whole blood, and chains remained unpaired.

Study results and limitations: CD4 and private specificities were missed by VDJdb matching, which favored anti-spike CD8 responses.

This clonotype was seen only a few times. Its target is not known. Just one base apart from a much larger clone, this may be a read error. This CDR3 comprises 15 residues. The V gene's germline CDR1 is SGHKS and CDR2 YYEKEE (reference sequence). Individually, cDNA molecules had unique molecular identifiers attached to them. Via MiXCR, TCRdb re-called the 5' RACE reads, giving one row per CDR3 protein. The sample shows tens of thousands of distinct CDR3 sequences, 5% to 6% of them seen only once. The source material was whole blood. J is TRBJ1-5 and V is TRBV5-5; 10 nucleotides agree with TRBD1. The TCR originated in an adult who was a healthcare worker with PCR-confirmed SARS-CoV-2 infection or an uninfected control (not recorded which). CDR3 nucleotides: TGTGCCGGCAGCTTGGTAGGGACAGGGGTTCAGCCCCAGCATTTT. Translating gives CAGSLVGTGVQPQHF.